In this sample, the clone carrying this TCR beta chain turned up many times. Authors of the study amplified TCR beta CDR3 regions from RNA transcripts. The TCR CDR3 was amplified in a first-round RT-PCR using the HTBI primer set. TCRdb used MiXCR to reprocess the multiplex PCR reads, holding one entry per CDR3 protein. This table has fewer than 700,000 distinct CDR3 sequences, roughly 15% appearing once. Germline values: CDR1 SNHLY, CDR2 FYNNEI. The CDR3 consists of 15 residues. V lost 0 bases, J lost 3 bases, and 12 bases lay in between. The data derive from a study of T cells in Graves' hyperthyroidism and ophthalmopathy.

The source of this sequence is a woman aged 25 to 39 with Graves' hyperthyroidism. The chain recombines TRBV2 with TRBJ2-7; D is possibly TRBD2 (5 bases). Material for sequencing was blood. The DNA for the CDR3 is TGTGCCAGCAGTGAAGCAGGAGCGGTTATCTACGAGCAGTACTTC. It yields the protein CASSEAGAVIYEQYF.